Presented here are 14 T cell receptor beta chains from one specimen sequenced in a study of CD8+CD57+ T cells in acquired aplastic anemia. The template used for profiling TCR beta VDJ and CDR3 was genomic DNA. TCRdb called the reads again in MiXCR, with one record for every CDR3 protein. This sample yields about 250,000 distinct CDR3 sequences, of which around half are seen a single time; about 8.3% belongs to the top ten. For sequencing, patients were chosen who had shown expansion of CD8+CD57+ cells by flow cytometry. The sequenced sample was sorted CD4+, CD8+, or CD8+CD57+ T cells (not recorded which) from PBMCs. Every receptor here comes from a human donor with aplastic anemia.

Note on this clonotype: The junction departs from germline at one end; a sequencing error may be responsible. The rearrangement links TRBV5-1 to TRBJ2-7, with D perhaps TRBD1 or TRBD2 (5 bases each). This CDR3 comprises 14 residues. Germline loops: CDR1 SGHRS, CDR2 YFSETQ. The CDR3 DNA reads TGTGCCAGTAGTGAGGGCAGGGAGCTCTACGAGCAGTACTTC. The encoded protein is CASSEGRELYEQYF. Complete variable domain (other parts from reference TRBV5-1 and TRBJ2-7): KAGVTQTPRYLIKTRGQQVTLSCSPISGHRSVSWYQQTPGQGLQFLFEYFSETQRNKGNFPGRFSGRQFSNSRSEMNVSTLELGDSALYLCASSEGRELYEQYFGPGTRLTVT.

Ten or more counts support this clonotype. The rearrangement joins TRBV7-3 to TRBJ2-1; D may match TRBD1 or TRBD2 (6 bases each). Trimming removed 0 bases from V and 7 bases from J, with 13 bases in between. This CDR3 is 15 amino acids long. Germline V gene sequence: CDR1 SGHTA, CDR2 FQGTGA. CDR3 loop: CASSLTWGAKNEQFF. The CDR3 nucleotides read TGTGCCAGCAGCTTAACCTGGGGGGCCAAGAATGAGCAGTTCTTC.

This clonotype is medium-sized. This rearrangement joins TRBV6-2 or TRBV6-3 to TRBJ2-5; maybe TRBD2 (6 bases). Trimming took off 6 bases at V and 5 bases at J, with 13 bases between the two ends. CDR1 and CDR2 from the germline V gene are MNHEY and SVGEGT. There are 13 residues in the CDR3. This CDR3 reads CASSPGERETQYF. CDR3 bases: TGTGCCAGCAGCCCGGGGGAAAGGGAGACCCAGTACTTC.

The V gene is TRBV2, the J gene TRBJ2-7; the D gene is possibly TRBD2 (6 bases). TRBJ2-5 explains the end of the DNA better; the J call may be wrong. The CDR3 runs to 12 residues. CDR1 and CDR2 (germline): SNHLY, FYNNEI. DNA for the CDR3: TGTGCCAGCGACGGGAGAGGAGAGACCCAGTACTTC. Its translation: CASDGRGETQYF.

This clonotype is a singleton in its sample. The chain couples TRBV7-2 to TRBJ2-2, with D perhaps matching TRBD1 (6 bases). The CDR3 length is 17 residues. Trimming pared 1 base from V and 0 bases from J, leaving 12 bases between. Germline lookup yields CDR1 SGHTA and CDR2 FQGNSA. In nucleotides, the CDR3 is TGTGCCAGCAGCTTAGATCCGACAGGCCCGAACACCGGGGAGCTGTTTTTT. Protein sequence: CASSLDPTGPNTGELFF.

This clonotype was observed a few times. The chain uses TRBV6-2 or TRBV6-3 and TRBJ2-1, with 13 bases identical to TRBD2. Germline-derived CDR1 and CDR2 are MNHEY and SVGEGT. With V trimmed by 5 bases and J by 5 bases, 6 bases remained unmatched. This CDR3 region has 16 residues. CDR3 amino acids: CASSPRTSGRHNEQFF. CDR3 DNA: TGTGCCAGCAGTCCACGGACTAGCGGGAGACACAATGAGCAGTTCTTC.

V and J are TRBV7-8 and TRBJ1-6; D gene uncertain. The ends were cut back, 6 bases at V and 3 bases at J, with 12 bases in the middle. CDR1 SGHVS and CDR2 FQNEAQ come from the germline V gene. This CDR3 contains 15 residues. The CDR3: CASRDPKYYNSPLHF. CDR3 DNA: TGTGCCAGCAGGGATCCCAAATACTATAATTCACCCCTCCACTTT.

This clonotype has only a few counts. The rearrangement links TRBV5-6 to TRBJ2-3; TRBD2 aligns across 10 bases. The CDR3 is 17 residues long. V shed 4 bases, J shed 2 bases, and the junction held 10 bases outside the gene matches. Germline V lookup: CDR1 SGHDT, CDR2 YYEEEE. The CDR3 reads CASSRRSSGGATDTQYF. The CDR3 DNA follows: TGTGCCAGCAGCCGAAGATCAAGCGGGGGGGCCACAGATACGCAGTATTTT.

This clonotype was seen repeatedly, ten times or more. The chain couples TRBV20-1 to TRBJ2-1, with 11 nucleotides matching TRBD2. CDR1 is DFQATT and CDR2 is SNEGSKA in the germline V gene (reference sequence). The CDR3 is 15 residues long. J gave up 4 bases and V 2 bases, and 4 bases lay outside the gene matches. The CDR3 spells CSARSLAGGYNEQFF. CDR3 DNA sequence: TGCAGTGCTAGAAGCCTAGCGGGGGGTTACAATGAGCAGTTCTTC.

The rearrangement joins TRBV27 to TRBJ2-7; D not certain. The V end was cut by 3 bases, the J end by 0 bases, with 6 bases between. This CDR3 region has 13 residues. Looked up from germline, CDR1 is MNHEY and CDR2 is SMNVEV (reference sequence). CDR3 sequence (DNA): TGTGCCAGCAGTTTTGGGCCCTCCTACGAGCAGTACTTC. Its translation is CASSFGPSYEQYF.

This clonotype was detected many times. The J gene is TRBJ1-1, the V gene TRBV7-9; D not resolved. This CDR3 has 16 residues. The V gene's germline CDR1 is SEHNR and CDR2 FQNEAQ (reference sequence). Trimming stripped 4 bases from V and 6 bases from J, with 21 bases between. The CDR3 sequence: CASSYQGRGSEAEAFF. In DNA form, the CDR3 reads TGTGCCAGCAGCTATCAAGGACGGGGATCGGAGGCTGAAGCTTTCTTT.

Concerning this clonotype itself: A junction end diverges from the germline sequence, so it may reflect a read error. The chain has TRBV10-2 and TRBJ1-6; no definite D call. In germline, CDR1 is WSHSY, CDR2 SAAADI. This CDR3 region has 13 residues. The CDR3 loop is CASNMLLSSPLHF. In DNA, the CDR3 is TGTGCCAGCAATATGCTATTAAGTTCACCCCTCCACTTT.

CDR3 sequence reads: CASSDRTSTHEQFF. The CDR3 nucleotides are TGTGCCAGCAGCGATCGGACTAGCACCCATGAGCAGTTCTTC. The V gene is TRBV9, the J gene TRBJ2-1, with 8 bases lining up with TRBD2. The V gene end was trimmed by 3 bases and the J gene end by 8 bases; junction bases not matched to a gene: 7. CDR1 is SGDLS and CDR2 is YYNGEE in the germline V gene. The CDR3 runs to 14 residues. The variable domain in full, completed from reference TRBV9 and TRBJ2-1, reads DSGVTQTPKHLITATGQRVTLRCSPRSGDLSVYWYQQSLDQGLQFLIQYYNGEERAKGNILERFSAQQFPDLHSELNLSSLELGDSALYFCASSDRTSTHEQFFGPGTRLTVL.

This clonotype was detected ten times or more. The chain combines TRBV20-1 with TRBJ1-1; 7 bases are a match to TRBD1. J lost 2 bases, V lost 0 bases, and 12 bases had no gene match. CDR1 and CDR2 from the germline V gene are DFQATT and SNEGSKA (reference sequence). This CDR3 is built from 17 residues. Here the CDR3 reads CSARDLIGTDLNTEAFF. CDR3 nucleotide sequence: TGCAGTGCTAGAGATCTTATTGGGACAGATCTTAACACTGAAGCTTTCTTT.